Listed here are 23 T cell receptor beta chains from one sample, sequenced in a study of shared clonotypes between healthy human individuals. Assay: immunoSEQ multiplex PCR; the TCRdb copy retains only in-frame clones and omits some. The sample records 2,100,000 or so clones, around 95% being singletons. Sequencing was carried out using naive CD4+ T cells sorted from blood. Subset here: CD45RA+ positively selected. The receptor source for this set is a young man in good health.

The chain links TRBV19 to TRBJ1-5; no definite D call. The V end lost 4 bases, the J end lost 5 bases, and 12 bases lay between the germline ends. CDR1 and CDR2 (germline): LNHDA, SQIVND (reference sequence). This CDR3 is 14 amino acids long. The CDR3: CASSKTPPYQPQHF. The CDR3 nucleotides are TGTGCCAGTAGTAAAACCCCTCCTTATCAGCCCCAGCATTTT.

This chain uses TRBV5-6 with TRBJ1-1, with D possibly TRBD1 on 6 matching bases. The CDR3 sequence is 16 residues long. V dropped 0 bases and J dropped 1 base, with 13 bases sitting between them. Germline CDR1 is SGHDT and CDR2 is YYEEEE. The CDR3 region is CASSLEFGGANTEAFF. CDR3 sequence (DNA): TGTGCCAGCAGCTTGGAGTTCGGGGGGGCGAACACTGAAGCTTTCTTT.

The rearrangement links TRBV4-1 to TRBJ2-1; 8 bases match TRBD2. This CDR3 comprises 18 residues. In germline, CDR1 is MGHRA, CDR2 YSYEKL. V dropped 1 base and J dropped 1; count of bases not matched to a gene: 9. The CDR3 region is CASSQGVSGANSYNEQFF. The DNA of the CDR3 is TGCGCCAGCAGCCAAGGGGTTAGCGGGGCTAATTCCTACAATGAGCAGTTCTTC.

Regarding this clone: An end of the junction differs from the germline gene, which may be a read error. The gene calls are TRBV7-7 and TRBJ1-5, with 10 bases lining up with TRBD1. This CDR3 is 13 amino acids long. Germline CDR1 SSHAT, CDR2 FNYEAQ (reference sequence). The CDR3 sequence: CASSRDRGQPQHF. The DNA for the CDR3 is TGTGCTAGCAGCCGGGACAGGGGACAGCCCCAGCATTTT. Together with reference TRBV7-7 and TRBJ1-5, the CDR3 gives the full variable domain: GAGVSQSPRYKVTKRGQDVTLRCDPISSHATLYWYQQALGQGPEFLTYFNYEAQPDKSGLPSDRFSAERPEGSISTLTIQRTEQRDSAMYRCASSRDRGQPQHFGDGTRLSIL.

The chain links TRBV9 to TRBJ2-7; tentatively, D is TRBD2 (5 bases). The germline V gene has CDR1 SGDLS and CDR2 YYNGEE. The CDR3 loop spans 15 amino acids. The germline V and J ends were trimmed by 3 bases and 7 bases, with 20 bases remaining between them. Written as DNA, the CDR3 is TGTGCCAGCAGCGCCCGACCAGGCGTCCGCGGGGAGCAGTACTTC. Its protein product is CASSARPGVRGEQYF.

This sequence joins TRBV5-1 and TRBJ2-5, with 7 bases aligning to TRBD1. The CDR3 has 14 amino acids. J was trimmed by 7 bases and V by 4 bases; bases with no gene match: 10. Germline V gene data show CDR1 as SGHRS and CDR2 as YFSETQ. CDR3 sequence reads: CASSPQGSEGTQYF. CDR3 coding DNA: TGCGCCAGCAGCCCACAGGGGAGCGAAGGGACCCAGTACTTC.

The CDR3 region is CASSLRQVSDTQYF. In nucleotides, the CDR3 is TGTGCCAGCAGCTTACGACAGGTTTCTGATACGCAGTATTTT. The chain links TRBV7-9 to TRBJ2-3, with a possible D match to TRBD1 (6 bases). Germline-derived CDR1 and CDR2 are SEHNR and FQNEAQ (reference sequence). There are 14 residues in the CDR3. Trimming shortened V by 2 bases and J by 6 bases, and 12 bases separated the two germline ends.

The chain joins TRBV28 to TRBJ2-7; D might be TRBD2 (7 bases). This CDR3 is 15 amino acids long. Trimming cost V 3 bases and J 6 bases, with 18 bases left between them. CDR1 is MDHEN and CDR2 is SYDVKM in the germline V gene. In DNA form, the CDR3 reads TGTGCCAGCAGTTTGTATGCGGGGGCCTCGATCGAGCAGTACTTC. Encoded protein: CASSLYAGASIEQYF.

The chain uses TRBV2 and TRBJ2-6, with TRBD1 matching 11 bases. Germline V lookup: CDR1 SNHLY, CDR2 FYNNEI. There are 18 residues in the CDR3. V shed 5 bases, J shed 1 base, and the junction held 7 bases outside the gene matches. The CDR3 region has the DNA TGTGCCAGCAGTAAAGGACAGGGGGCAGGGTCTGGGGCCAACGTCCTGACTTTC. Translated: CASSKGQGAGSGANVLTF.

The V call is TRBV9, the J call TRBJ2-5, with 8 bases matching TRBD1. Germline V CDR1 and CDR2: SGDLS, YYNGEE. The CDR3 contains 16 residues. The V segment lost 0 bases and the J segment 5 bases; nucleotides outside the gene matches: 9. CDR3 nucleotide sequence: TGTGCCAGCAGCGTAGCTACGAAAGACAGGGGTGAGACCCAGTACTTC. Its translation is CASSVATKDRGETQYF.

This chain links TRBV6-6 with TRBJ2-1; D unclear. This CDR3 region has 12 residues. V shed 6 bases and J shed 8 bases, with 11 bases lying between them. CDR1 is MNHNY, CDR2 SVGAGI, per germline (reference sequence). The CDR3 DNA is TGTGCCAGCAGCCCCATGGGGTATGAGCAGTTCTTC. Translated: CASSPMGYEQFF.

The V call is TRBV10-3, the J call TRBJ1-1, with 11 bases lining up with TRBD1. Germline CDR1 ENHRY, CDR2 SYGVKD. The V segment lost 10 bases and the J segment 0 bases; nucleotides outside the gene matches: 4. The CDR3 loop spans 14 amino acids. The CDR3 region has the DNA TGTGCCACCCAGGGACAGGGGGTGAACACTGAAGCTTTCTTT. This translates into CATQGQGVNTEAFF.

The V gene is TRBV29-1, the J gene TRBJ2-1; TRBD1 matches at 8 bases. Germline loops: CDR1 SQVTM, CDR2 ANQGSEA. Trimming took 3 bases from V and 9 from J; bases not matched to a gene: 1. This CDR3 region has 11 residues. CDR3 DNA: TGCAGCGTTGACAGGGGGCGTGAGCAGTTCTTC. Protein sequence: CSVDRGREQFF.

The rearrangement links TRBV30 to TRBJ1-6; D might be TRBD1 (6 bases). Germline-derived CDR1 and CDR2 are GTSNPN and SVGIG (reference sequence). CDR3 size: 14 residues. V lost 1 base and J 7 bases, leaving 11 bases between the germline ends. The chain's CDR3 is CAWSGPTGNSPLHF. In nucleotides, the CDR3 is TGTGCCTGGAGTGGGCCTACAGGGAATTCACCCCTCCACTTT.

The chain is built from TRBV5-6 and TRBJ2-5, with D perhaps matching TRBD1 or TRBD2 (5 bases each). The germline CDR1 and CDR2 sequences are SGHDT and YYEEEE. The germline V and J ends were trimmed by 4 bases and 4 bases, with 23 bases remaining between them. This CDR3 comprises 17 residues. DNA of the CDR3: TGTGCCAGCAGCGACCTAAGTGGGGGTTTATCTGGAGAGACCCAGTACTTC. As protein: CASSDLSGGLSGETQYF.

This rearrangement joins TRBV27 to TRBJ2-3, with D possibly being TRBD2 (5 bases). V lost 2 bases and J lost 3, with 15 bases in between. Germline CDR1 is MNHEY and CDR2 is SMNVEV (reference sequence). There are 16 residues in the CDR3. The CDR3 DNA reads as TGTGCCAGCAGTTTAGAAGAGGGTAAAAAGACAGATACGCAGTATTTT. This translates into CASSLEEGKKTDTQYF.

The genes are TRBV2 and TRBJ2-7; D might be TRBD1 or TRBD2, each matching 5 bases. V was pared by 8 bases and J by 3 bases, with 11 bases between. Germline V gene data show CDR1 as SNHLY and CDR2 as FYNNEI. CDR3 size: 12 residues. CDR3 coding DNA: TGTGCCAGCCAAACAGGAGGCTACGAGCAGTACTTC. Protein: CASQTGGYEQYF. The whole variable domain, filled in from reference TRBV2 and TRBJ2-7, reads EPEVTQTPSHQVTQMGQEVILRCVPISNHLYFYWYRQILGQKVEFLVSFYNNEISEKSEIFDDQFSVERPDGSNFTLKIRSTKLEDSAMYFCASQTGGYEQYFGPGTRLTVT.

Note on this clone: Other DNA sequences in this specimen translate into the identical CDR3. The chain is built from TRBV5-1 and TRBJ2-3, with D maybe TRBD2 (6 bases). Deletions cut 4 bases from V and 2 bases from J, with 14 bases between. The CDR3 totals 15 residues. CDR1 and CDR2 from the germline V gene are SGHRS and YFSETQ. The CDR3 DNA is TGCGCCAGCAGCCCGCTCGGCGGGGACACAGATACGCAGTATTTT. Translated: CASSPLGGDTDTQYF.

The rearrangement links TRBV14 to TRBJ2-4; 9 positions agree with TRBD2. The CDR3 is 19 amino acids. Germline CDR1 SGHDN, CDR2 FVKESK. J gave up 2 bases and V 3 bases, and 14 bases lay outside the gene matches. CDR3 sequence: CASSHPASSGDESKNIQYF. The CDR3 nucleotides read TGTGCCAGCAGCCACCCCGCTTCTAGCGGGGATGAGTCCAAAAACATTCAGTACTTC.

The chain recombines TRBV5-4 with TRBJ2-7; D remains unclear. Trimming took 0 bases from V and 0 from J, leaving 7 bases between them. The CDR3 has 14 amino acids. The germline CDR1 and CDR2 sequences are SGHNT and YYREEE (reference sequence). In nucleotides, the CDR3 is TGTGCCAGCAGCTTGGGACCGCACTCCTACGAGCAGTACTTC. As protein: CASSLGPHSYEQYF.

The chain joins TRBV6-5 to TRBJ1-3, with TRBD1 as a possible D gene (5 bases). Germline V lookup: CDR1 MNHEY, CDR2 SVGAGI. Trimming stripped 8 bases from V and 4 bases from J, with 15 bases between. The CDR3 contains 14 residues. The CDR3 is CASWGRGSGNTIYF. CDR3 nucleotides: TGTGCCAGCTGGGGTCGGGGCAGCGGAAACACCATATATTTT.

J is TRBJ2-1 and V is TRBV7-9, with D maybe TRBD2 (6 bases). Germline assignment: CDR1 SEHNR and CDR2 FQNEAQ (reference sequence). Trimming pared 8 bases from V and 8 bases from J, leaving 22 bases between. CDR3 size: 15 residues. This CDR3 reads CASLAAAGKRDEQFF. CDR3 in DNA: TGTGCCAGCCTCGCAGCGGCGGGAAAGAGGGATGAGCAGTTCTTC.

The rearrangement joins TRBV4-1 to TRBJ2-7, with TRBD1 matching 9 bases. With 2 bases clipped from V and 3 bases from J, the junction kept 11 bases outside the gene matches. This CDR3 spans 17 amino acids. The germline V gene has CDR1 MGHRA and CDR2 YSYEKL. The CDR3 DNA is TGCGCCAGCAGCCAACCATCCGGGACAGGGATTTTCTACGAGCAGTACTTC. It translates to CASSQPSGTGIFYEQYF.